Presented here are 30 T cell receptor beta chains from one specimen sequenced in a study of response to subunit inactivated influenza vaccine. One entry per CDR3 protein results from TCRdb running MiXCR on the RT-PCR reads. The sample contains 650,000 to 800,000 distinct CDR3 sequences, around 13% of which appear only once. This specimen consisted of PBMCs from blood, obtained around two weeks before vaccination. The source is a man aged 50 to 59 who received an inactivated influenza vaccine.

V and J are TRBV3-1 and TRBJ1-1; no clear D gene. Germline loops: CDR1 LGHDT, CDR2 YNNKEL (reference sequence). V lost 5 bases and J 0 bases, leaving 10 bases between the germline ends. The CDR3 consists of 14 residues. Here the CDR3 reads CASSAESLNTEAFF. CDR3 DNA sequence: TGTGCCAGCAGCGCTGAGTCTTTGAACACTGAAGCTTTCTTT.

The table lists this clonotype with a few counts. The chain couples TRBV2 to TRBJ1-2; 9 bases align to TRBD1. V trimming: 5 bases; J trimming: 6 bases; junction bases outside the gene matches: 1. The CDR3 is 12 amino acids. CDR1 SNHLY and CDR2 FYNNEI come from the germline V gene. The CDR3 loop reads CASSRDRDGYTF. In DNA form, the CDR3 reads TGTGCCAGCAGTCGGGACAGGGATGGCTACACCTTC.

This clonotype was observed a few times. This chain uses TRBV11-1 with TRBJ2-3; 8 positions agree with TRBD1. Germline trimming cut 4 bases from V and 3 bases from J; bases unmatched to any gene: 15. Germline lookup yields CDR1 SGHAT and CDR2 FQDESV (reference sequence). The CDR3 totals 18 residues. In nucleotides, the CDR3 is TGTGCCAGCAGCTCCGGACAGGGACTCGGTTTAGGGACAGATACGCAGTATTTT. This codes for CASSSGQGLGLGTDTQYF. Full variable domain (outside the CDR3, taken from reference TRBV11-1 and TRBJ2-3): EAEVAQSPRYKITEKSQAVAFWCDPISGHATLYWYRQILGQGPELLVQFQDESVVDDSQLPKDRFSAERLKGVDSTLKIQPAELGDSAMYLCASSSGQGLGLGTDTQYFGPGTRLTVL.

The chain couples TRBV7-2 to TRBJ2-5; possibly TRBD1 or TRBD2 for D (5 bases each). The CDR3 consists of 13 residues. Trimming took off 3 bases at V and 5 bases at J, with 10 bases between the two ends. Germline V gene lookup returns CDR1 SGHTA and CDR2 FQGNSA. The DNA for the CDR3 is TGTGCCAGCAGCTTCGCTTGGGGGGAGACCCAGTACTTC. Amino acid sequence: CASSFAWGETQYF.

This clonotype was counted between two and nine times. The chain couples TRBV4-3 to TRBJ2-1; no reliable D call. Per the germline V gene, CDR1 is LGHNA and CDR2 is YSLEER. Trimming took off 0 bases at V and 11 bases at J, with 8 bases between the two ends. The CDR3 extends over 12 amino acids. This CDR3 reads CASSQDYAQQFF. The CDR3 DNA follows: TGCGCCAGCAGCCAAGATTACGCCCAGCAGTTCTTC.

V is TRBV18 and J is TRBJ2-5; 9 nucleotides agree with TRBD2. The CDR3 runs to 15 residues. Germline V gene sequence: CDR1 KGHSH, CDR2 LQKENI. V gave up 3 bases and J gave up 2 bases; unmatched junction bases: 4. As DNA, the CDR3 is TGTGCCAGCTCACCTAGCGGGAGCGGTCAAGAGACCCAGTACTTC. Its translation is CASSPSGSGQETQYF.

The sample holds a few counts of this clonotype. This rearrangement joins TRBV25-1 to TRBJ2-6; 7 bases are a match to TRBD2. Germline CDR1 is MGHDK and CDR2 is SYGVNS. V shed 2 bases and J 3 bases; nucleotides not matched to a gene: 4. There are 16 residues in the CDR3. CDR3 residues: CASSEMGGVGANVLTF. The DNA for the CDR3 is TGTGCCAGCAGTGAAATGGGGGGGGTTGGGGCCAACGTCCTGACTTTC.

The chain links TRBV5-1 to TRBJ2-1, with D tentatively TRBD2 (7 bases). This CDR3 is built from 16 residues. V was shortened by 10 bases and J by 2 bases, with 22 bases between the two germline ends. Germline loops: CDR1 SGHRS, CDR2 YFSETQ. The CDR3 loop is CAGARNAGAPYNEQFF. CDR3 DNA: TGCGCCGGAGCACGTAATGCGGGGGCACCCTACAATGAGCAGTTCTTC.

The chain recombines TRBV11-2 with TRBJ2-3; the match to TRBD2 covers 13 bases. V trimming: 6 bases; J trimming: 1 base; junction bases outside the gene matches: 10. Germline-derived CDR1 and CDR2 are SGHAT and FQNNGV. The CDR3 spans 18 residues. The CDR3 DNA follows: TGTGCCAGCAGTGCCGGGACTAGCGGGATTAGGGGCACAGATACGCAGTATTTT. Residues: CASSAGTSGIRGTDTQYF.

The rearrangement links TRBV10-3 to TRBJ2-7; the D is unclear. Germline V gene sequence: CDR1 ENHRY, CDR2 SYGVKD. V was cut by 3 bases and J by 3 bases, with 6 bases left in between. The CDR3 extends over 12 amino acids. CDR3 nucleotides: TGTGCCATCAGTGAACAGAACTACGAGCAGTACTTC. Its translation is CAISEQNYEQYF.

This chain joins TRBV9 and TRBJ2-3; unclear D gene. The V end lost 0 bases, the J end lost 0 bases, and 11 bases lay between the germline ends. This CDR3 comprises 16 residues. Germline CDR1 reads SGDLS; CDR2 reads YYNGEE. The CDR3 region is CASSVVETSSTDTQYF. The CDR3, as DNA: TGTGCCAGCAGCGTAGTTGAGACATCTAGCACAGATACGCAGTATTTT.

The chain uses TRBV24-1 and TRBJ2-1, with D perhaps TRBD2 (6 bases). This CDR3 spans 16 amino acids. Germline loops: CDR1 KGHDR, CDR2 SFDVKD. Trimming stripped 4 bases from V and 4 bases from J, with 16 bases between. CDR3 sequence reads: CATSDPSGLTYNEQFF. The DNA for the CDR3 is TGTGCCACCAGTGACCCCTCGGGACTTACTTACAATGAGCAGTTCTTC.

This chain joins TRBV7-9 and TRBJ1-2; D unclear. Germline V gene lookup returns CDR1 SEHNR and CDR2 FQNEAQ (reference sequence). The ends were cut back, 3 bases at V and 4 bases at J, with 9 bases in the middle. The CDR3 is 13 residues long. CDR3 residues: CASSFRLSYGYTF. The CDR3 DNA reads TGTGCCAGCAGCTTTAGGCTGAGCTATGGCTACACCTTC.

V gene TRBV7-9 combines with J gene TRBJ2-7, with unresolved D. The CDR3 has 13 amino acids. Per the germline V gene, CDR1 is SEHNR and CDR2 is FQNEAQ (reference sequence). V gave up 2 bases and J gave up 0 bases, with 5 bases separating them. In DNA form, the CDR3 reads TGTGCCAGCAGCTTAAGCTACTCCTACGAGCAGTACTTC. Its protein product is CASSLSYSYEQYF.

This clonotype was recorded at least ten times. The rearrangement links TRBV20-1 to TRBJ2-2; 9 bases line up with TRBD1. CDR1 and CDR2 (germline): DFQATT, SNEGSKA (reference sequence). This CDR3 spans 17 amino acids. V lost 0 bases and J lost 3; bases outside the gene matches: 8. CDR3 amino acids: CSARDPGTGFYTGELFF. The CDR3 nucleotides read TGCAGTGCTAGAGATCCCGGGACAGGGTTTTACACCGGGGAGCTGTTTTTT.

This clonotype was recorded many times. The chain is built from TRBV29-1 and TRBJ1-6, with TRBD1 identical over 8 bases. CDR1 is SQVTM and CDR2 is ANQGSEA in the germline V gene. This CDR3 is 14 amino acids long. Trimming at V came to 4 bases and at J to 7 bases, leaving 6 bases not matched to a gene. The CDR3 loop reads CSVAGTGINSPLHF. The CDR3 DNA is TGCAGCGTTGCCGGGACAGGAATAAATTCACCCCTCCACTTT.

This clonotype was detected many times. J is TRBJ2-7 and V is TRBV6-6; no reliable D call. The germline V and J ends were trimmed by 6 bases and 3 bases, with 9 bases remaining between them. This CDR3 is built from 12 residues. In germline, CDR1 is MNHNY, CDR2 SVGAGI (reference sequence). The CDR3 is CASSNTGYEQYF. CDR3 in DNA: TGTGCCAGCAGCAACACGGGCTACGAGCAGTACTTC.

This rearrangement joins TRBV21-1 to TRBJ2-7. TRBV21-1 is noted as a pseudogene. This CDR3 comprises 16 residues. CDR3 DNA: TGTGCCAGCAGCAAAGTGTCACGCCTGAATTGGTACGAGCAGTACTTC. Its translation: CASSKVSRLNWYEQYF.

This clonotype was detected a few times. The chain uses TRBV10-3 and TRBJ2-3; D is ambiguous. This CDR3 region has 13 residues. The germline V gene encodes CDR1 ENHRY and CDR2 SYGVKD. V was pared by 0 bases and J by 10 bases, with 11 bases between. CDR3 region: CAISESQPPAQYF. The CDR3 DNA is TGTGCCATCAGTGAGTCACAGCCCCCCGCGCAGTATTTT.

In its sample, this clonotype was seen a few times. The chain has TRBV7-2 and TRBJ2-5, with D tentatively TRBD2 (5 bases). The CDR3 consists of 17 residues. Germline lookup yields CDR1 SGHTA and CDR2 FQGNSA. V lost 5 bases to trimming and J lost 3 bases, with 22 bases between them. The CDR3 loop reads CASSLPTQLGYKETQYF. For the CDR3, the DNA is TGTGCCAGCAGCCTCCCGACTCAACTAGGGTACAAAGAGACCCAGTACTTC.

This chain joins TRBV5-4 and TRBJ2-3, with TRBD1 as a possible D gene (6 bases). The CDR3 runs to 16 residues. Germline CDR1 and CDR2: SGHNT and YYREEE (reference sequence). Deletions cut 3 bases from V and 2 bases from J, with 16 bases between. This CDR3 reads CASSYRLQGITDTQYF. The CDR3 DNA reads TGTGCCAGCAGCTATAGACTACAGGGAATCACAGATACGCAGTATTTT.

This clonotype was recorded many times. The chain has TRBV6-5 and TRBJ2-4, with D hard to call. Trimming pared 0 bases from V and 6 bases from J, leaving 9 bases between. This CDR3 contains 14 residues. The germline gives CDR1 MNHEY, CDR2 SVGAGI. The CDR3 DNA reads as TGTGCCAGCAGTTACTCGACCGTCGGAAACATTCAGTACTTC. It is translated as CASSYSTVGNIQYF.

This clonotype was detected once. This sequence joins TRBV10-3 and TRBJ2-7; D is unresolved. Germline CDR1 and CDR2: ENHRY and SYGVKD. This CDR3 contains 14 residues. Trimming removed 4 bases at V and 3 bases at J, with 13 bases between. CDR3 amino acids: CAISGSGVIYEQYF. The CDR3 region has the DNA TGTGCCATCAGTGGCTCTGGAGTAATCTACGAGCAGTACTTC.

This clonotype was recorded a few times. The chain joins TRBV6-4 to TRBJ2-2, with D tentatively TRBD1 (6 bases). The CDR3 covers 14 residues. Germline V gene lookup returns CDR1 MRHNA and CDR2 SNTAGT. V lost 7 bases to trimming and J lost 1 base, with 10 bases between them. CDR3 region: CASKEQGNTGELFF. For the CDR3, the DNA is TGTGCCAGCAAAGAACAGGGGAACACCGGGGAGCTGTTTTTT.

There are a few counts of this clonotype. DNA of the CDR3: TGTGCCAGCAGTTTAAAGAGCTCTGGGGCCAACGTCCTGACTTTC. It is translated as CASSLKSSGANVLTF. V usage is TRBV27 and J usage is TRBJ2-6; D uncertain. V was clipped by 2 bases and J by 0 bases, with 5 bases between them. The CDR3 spans 15 residues. The germline CDR1 and CDR2 sequences are MNHEY and SMNVEV (reference sequence).

This clonotype was seen a few times. The chain links TRBV4-1 to TRBJ1-2; D may be TRBD1 (6 bases). Deletions cut 5 bases from V and 0 bases from J, with 19 bases between. The CDR3 contains 17 residues. CDR1 is MGHRA, CDR2 YSYEKL, per germline. The CDR3 is CASSSGGAGPTNYGYTF. CDR3 sequence (DNA): TGCGCCAGCAGCTCCGGGGGGGCAGGGCCAACTAACTATGGCTACACCTTC.

The J gene is TRBJ2-5, the V gene TRBV7-2; D is perhaps TRBD1 (5 bases). Trimming took off 2 bases at V and 5 bases at J, with 12 bases between the two ends. From germline, CDR1 is SGHTA and CDR2 FQGNSA. This CDR3 has 14 amino acids. The CDR3 DNA reads as TGTGCCAGCAGCTTATTAGGACAAGGGGAGACCCAGTACTTC. It specifies CASSLLGQGETQYF.

Only a few counts were recorded for this clonotype. The chain is built from TRBV7-9 and TRBJ1-6, with D unclear. V was pared by 1 base and J by 13 bases, with 14 bases between. The CDR3 consists of 14 residues. CDR1 and CDR2 (germline): SEHNR, FQNEAQ (reference sequence). CDR3 amino acids: CASSLVGDWSPLHF. The CDR3 DNA follows: TGTGCCAGCAGCTTAGTCGGGGATTGGTCCCCCCTCCACTTT.

This clonotype occurred a few times. The chain is built from TRBV11-3 and TRBJ2-2; no definite D call. The CDR3 loop spans 15 amino acids. Deletions cut 5 bases from V and 5 bases from J, with 15 bases between. Germline V gives CDR1 SGHNT, CDR2 YENEEA. CDR3 nucleotide sequence: TGTGCCAGCAGCCACGAGACATGGACGACCGGGGAGCTGTTTTTT. Its protein is CASSHETWTTGELFF.

V and J are TRBV29-1 and TRBJ2-7; TRBD2 might be the D (5 bases). There are 11 residues in the CDR3. Trimming removed 4 bases from V and 7 bases from J, with 11 bases in between. Germline CDR1 SQVTM, CDR2 ANQGSEA. The CDR3 region has the DNA TGCAGCGTTGCTTCCCCGGGGGAGCAGTACTTC. Protein: CSVASPGEQYF.